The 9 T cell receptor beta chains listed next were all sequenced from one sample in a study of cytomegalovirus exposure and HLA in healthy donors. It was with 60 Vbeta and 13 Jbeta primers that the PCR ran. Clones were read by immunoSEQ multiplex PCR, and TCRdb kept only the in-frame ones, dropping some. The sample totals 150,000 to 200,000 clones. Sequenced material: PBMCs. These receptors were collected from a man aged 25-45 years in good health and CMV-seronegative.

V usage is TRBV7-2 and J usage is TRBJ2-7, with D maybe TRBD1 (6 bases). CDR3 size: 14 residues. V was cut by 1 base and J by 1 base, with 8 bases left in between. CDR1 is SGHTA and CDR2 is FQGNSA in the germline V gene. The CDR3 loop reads CASSLVRGSYEQYF. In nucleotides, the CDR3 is TGTGCCAGCAGCTTAGTCAGGGGTTCCTACGAGCAGTACTTC.

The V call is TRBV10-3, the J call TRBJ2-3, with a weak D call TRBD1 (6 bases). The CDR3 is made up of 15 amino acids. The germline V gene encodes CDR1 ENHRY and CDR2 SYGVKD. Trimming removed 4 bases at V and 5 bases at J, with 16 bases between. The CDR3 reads CAISGGQVVQDTQYF. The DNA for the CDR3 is TGTGCCATCAGTGGGGGACAAGTCGTTCAAGATACGCAGTATTTT.

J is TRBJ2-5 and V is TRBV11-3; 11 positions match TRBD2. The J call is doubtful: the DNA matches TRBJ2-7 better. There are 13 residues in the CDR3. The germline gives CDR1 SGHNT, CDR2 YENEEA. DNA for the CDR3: TGTGCCAGCCTCTCACTAGCGGGAGACGAGCAGTACTTC. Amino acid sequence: CASLSLAGDEQYF.

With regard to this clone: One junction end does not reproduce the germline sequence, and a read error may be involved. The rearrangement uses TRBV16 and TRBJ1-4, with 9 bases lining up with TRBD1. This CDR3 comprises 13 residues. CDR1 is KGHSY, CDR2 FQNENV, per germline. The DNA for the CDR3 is TGTGCCAGCAGCCAATCCCGGGACAGGGCGGCGTATTTT. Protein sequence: CASSQSRDRAAYF.

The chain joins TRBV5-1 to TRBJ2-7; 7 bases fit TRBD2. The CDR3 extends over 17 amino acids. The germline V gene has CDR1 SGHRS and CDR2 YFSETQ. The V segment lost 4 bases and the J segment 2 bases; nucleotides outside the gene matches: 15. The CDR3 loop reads CASSMGGWASGPYEQYF. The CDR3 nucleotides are TGCGCCAGCAGCATGGGGGGATGGGCTAGCGGCCCCTACGAGCAGTACTTC.

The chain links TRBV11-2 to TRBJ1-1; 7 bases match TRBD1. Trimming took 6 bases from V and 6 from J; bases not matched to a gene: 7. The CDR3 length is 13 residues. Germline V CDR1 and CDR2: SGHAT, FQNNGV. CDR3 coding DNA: TGTGCCAGCAGAGGGGGACAGAGCCCTGAAGCTTTCTTT. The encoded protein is CASRGGQSPEAFF.

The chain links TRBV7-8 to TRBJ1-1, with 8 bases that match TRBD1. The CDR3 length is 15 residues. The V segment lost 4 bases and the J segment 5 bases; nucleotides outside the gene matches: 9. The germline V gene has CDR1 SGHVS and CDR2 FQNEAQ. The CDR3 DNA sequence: TGTGCCAGCAGCTCCACAGGGGGTTGGCGGACTGAAGCTTTCTTT. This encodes CASSSTGGWRTEAFF.

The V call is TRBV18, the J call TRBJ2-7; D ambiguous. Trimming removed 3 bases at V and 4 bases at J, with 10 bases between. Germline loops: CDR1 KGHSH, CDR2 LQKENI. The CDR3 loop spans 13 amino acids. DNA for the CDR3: TGTGCCAGCTCACCCTCCCGAACTTACGAGCAGTACTTC. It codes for CASSPSRTYEQYF. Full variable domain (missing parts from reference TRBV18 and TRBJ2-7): NAGVMQNPRHLVRRRGQEARLRCSPMKGHSHVYWYRQLPEEGLKFMVYLQKENIIDESGMPKERFSAEFPKEGPSILRIQQVVRGDSAAYFCASSPSRTYEQYFGPGTRLTVT.

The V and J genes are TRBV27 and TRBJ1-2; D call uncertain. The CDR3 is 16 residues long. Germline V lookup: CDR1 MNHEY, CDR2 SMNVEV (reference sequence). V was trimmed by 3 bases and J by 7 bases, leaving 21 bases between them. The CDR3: CASSFLGRSTRLGYTF. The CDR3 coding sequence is TGTGCCAGCAGTTTTTTGGGCAGATCCACCCGCCTTGGCTACACCTTC.